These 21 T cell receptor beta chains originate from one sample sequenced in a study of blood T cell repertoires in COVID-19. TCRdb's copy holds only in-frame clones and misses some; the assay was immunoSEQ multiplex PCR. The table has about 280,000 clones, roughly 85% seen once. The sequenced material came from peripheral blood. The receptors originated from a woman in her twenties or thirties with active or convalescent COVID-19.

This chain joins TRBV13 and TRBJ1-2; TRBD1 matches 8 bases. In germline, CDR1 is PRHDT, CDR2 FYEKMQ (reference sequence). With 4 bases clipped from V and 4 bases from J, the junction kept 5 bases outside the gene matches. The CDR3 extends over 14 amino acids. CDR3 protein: CASSSRTGSYGYTF. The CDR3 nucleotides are TGTGCCAGCAGCTCTAGGACAGGGAGCTATGGCTACACCTTC.

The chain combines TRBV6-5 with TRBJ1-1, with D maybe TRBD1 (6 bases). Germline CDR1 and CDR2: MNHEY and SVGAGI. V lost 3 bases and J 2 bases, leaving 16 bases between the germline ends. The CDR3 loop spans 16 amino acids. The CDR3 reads CASSYSPGGTNTEAFF. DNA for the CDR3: TGTGCCAGCAGTTATTCCCCGGGAGGGACAAACACTGAAGCTTTCTTT.

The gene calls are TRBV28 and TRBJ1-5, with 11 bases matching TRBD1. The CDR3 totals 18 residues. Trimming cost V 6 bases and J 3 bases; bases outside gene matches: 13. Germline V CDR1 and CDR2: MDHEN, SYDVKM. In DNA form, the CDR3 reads TGTGCCAGCAGGACGGGACAGGGGGTCCTCCTCTCCAATCAGCCCCAGCATTTT. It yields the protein CASRTGQGVLLSNQPQHF.

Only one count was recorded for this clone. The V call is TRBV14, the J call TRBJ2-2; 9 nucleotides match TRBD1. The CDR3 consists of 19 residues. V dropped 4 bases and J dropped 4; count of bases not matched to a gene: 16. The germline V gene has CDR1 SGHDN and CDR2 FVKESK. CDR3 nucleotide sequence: TGTGCCAGCAGCCCATCAGTAGGAGACAGGGGGTTTGGCACCGGGGAGCTGTTTTTT. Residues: CASSPSVGDRGFGTGELFF.

The CDR3 DNA sequence: TGTGCCACCAGTGATTCGGGGGCCAGGGGGGATTCACCCCTCCACTTT. Translated, it gives CATSDSGARGDSPLHF. The genes are TRBV24-1 and TRBJ1-6; 7 bases are a match to TRBD1. Germline assignment: CDR1 KGHDR and CDR2 SFDVKD. The CDR3 is 16 residues long. J gave up 8 bases and V 2 bases, and 8 bases lay outside the gene matches.

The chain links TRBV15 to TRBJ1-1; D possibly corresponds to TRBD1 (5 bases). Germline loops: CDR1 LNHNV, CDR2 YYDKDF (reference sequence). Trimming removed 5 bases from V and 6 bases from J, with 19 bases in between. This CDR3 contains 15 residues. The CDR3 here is CATSGGAGRSAEAFF. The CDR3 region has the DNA TGTGCCACCAGCGGCGGCGCAGGGAGGAGTGCTGAAGCTTTCTTT.

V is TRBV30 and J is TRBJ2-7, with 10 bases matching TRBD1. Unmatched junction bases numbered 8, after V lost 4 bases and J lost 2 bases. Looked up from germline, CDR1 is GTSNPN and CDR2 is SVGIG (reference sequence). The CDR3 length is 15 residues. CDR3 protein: CAWTLGGQGTYEQYF. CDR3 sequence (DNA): TGTGCCTGGACCCTAGGGGGACAGGGGACCTACGAGCAGTACTTC. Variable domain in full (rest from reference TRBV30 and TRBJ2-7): SQTIHQWPATLVQPVGSPLSLECTVEGTSNPNLYWYRQAAGRGLQLLFYSVGIGQISSEVPQNLSASRPQDRQFILSSKKLLLSDSGFYLCAWTLGGQGTYEQYFGPGTRLTVT.

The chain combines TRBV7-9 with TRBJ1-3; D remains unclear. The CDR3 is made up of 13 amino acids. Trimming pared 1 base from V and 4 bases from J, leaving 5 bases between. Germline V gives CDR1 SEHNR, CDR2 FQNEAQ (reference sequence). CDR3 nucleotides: TGTGCCAGCAGCTTAGATTCGGGAAACACCATATATTTT. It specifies CASSLDSGNTIYF.

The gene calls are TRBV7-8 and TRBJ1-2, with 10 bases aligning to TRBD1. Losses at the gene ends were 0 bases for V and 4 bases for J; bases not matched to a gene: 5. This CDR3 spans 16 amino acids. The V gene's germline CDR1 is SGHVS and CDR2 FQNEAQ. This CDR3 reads CASSLARDRGLYGYTF. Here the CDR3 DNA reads TGTGCCAGCAGCTTAGCCCGGGACAGGGGCCTCTATGGCTACACCTTC. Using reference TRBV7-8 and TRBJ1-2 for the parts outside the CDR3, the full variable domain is GAGVSQSPRYKVAKRGQDVALRCDPISGHVSLFWYQQALGQGPEFLTYFQNEAQLDKSGLPSDRFFAERPEGSVSTLKIQRTQQEDSAVYLCASSLARDRGLYGYTFGSGTRLTVV.

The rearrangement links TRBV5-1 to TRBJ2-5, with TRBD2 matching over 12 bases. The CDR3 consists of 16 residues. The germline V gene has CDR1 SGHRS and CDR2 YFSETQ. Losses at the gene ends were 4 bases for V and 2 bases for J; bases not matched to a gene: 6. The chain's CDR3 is CASSRGLAGLQETQYF. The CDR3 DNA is TGCGCCAGCAGCCGGGGACTAGCGGGCCTACAAGAGACCCAGTACTTC.

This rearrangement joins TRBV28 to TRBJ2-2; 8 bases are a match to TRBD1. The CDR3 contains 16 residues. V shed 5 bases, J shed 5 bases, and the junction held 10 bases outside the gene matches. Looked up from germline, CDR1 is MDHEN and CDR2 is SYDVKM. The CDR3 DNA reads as TGTGCCAGCAGTAGGATACAGCGGACAGGGACCGGGGAGCTGTTTTTT. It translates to CASSRIQRTGTGELFF.

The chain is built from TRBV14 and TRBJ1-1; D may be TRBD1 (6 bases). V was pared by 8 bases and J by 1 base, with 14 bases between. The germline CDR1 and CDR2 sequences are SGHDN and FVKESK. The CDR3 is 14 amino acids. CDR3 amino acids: CASRNRVGNTEAFF. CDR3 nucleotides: TGTGCCAGCCGGAACAGGGTGGGGAACACTGAAGCTTTCTTT.

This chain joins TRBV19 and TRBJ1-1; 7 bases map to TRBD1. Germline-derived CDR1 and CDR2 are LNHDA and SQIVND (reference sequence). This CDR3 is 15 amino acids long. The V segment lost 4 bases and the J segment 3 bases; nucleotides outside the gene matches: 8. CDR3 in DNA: TGTGCCAGTAGTAGGGGACAGTTTCGGGACACTGAAGCTTTCTTT. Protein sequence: CASSRGQFRDTEAFF.

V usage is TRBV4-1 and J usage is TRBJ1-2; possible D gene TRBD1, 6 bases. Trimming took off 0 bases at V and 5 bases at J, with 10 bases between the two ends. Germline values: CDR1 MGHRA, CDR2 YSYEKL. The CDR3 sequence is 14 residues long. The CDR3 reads CASSQDRGWYGYTF. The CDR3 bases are TGCGCCAGCAGCCAAGATAGGGGGTGGTATGGCTACACCTTC.

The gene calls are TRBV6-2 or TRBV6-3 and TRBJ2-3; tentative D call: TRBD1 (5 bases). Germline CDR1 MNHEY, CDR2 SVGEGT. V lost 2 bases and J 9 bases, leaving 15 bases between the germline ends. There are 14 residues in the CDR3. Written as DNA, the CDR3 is TGTGCCAGCAGTTACGACAGAGCACAGATAACGCAGTATTTT. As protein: CASSYDRAQITQYF.

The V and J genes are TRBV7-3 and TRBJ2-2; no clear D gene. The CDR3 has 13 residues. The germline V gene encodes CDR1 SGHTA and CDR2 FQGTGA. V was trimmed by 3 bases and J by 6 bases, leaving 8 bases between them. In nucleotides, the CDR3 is TGTGCCAGCAGCTTTACAGCCGCCGGGGAGCTGTTTTTT. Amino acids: CASSFTAAGELFF.

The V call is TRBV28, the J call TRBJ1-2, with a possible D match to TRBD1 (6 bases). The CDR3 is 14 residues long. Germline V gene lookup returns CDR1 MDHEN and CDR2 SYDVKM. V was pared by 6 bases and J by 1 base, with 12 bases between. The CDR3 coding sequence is TGTGCCAGCAGCCTTGGACAGTTTAACTATGGCTACACCTTC. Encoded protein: CASSLGQFNYGYTF.

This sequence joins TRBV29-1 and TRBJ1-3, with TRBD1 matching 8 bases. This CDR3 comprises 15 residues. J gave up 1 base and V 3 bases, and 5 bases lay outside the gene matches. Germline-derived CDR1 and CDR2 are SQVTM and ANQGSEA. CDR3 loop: CSVDTTGGSGNTIYF. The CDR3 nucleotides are TGCAGCGTTGATACCACAGGGGGTTCTGGAAACACCATATATTTT.

The CDR3 coding sequence is TGTGCCAGCAGTCACGTCAATGGTCACCTAAATGAAAAACTGTTTTTT. Protein: CASSHVNGHLNEKLFF. The chain recombines TRBV6-2 or TRBV6-3 with TRBJ1-4; D ambiguous. The V end was cut by 5 bases, the J end by 5 bases, with 18 bases between. The CDR3 extends over 16 amino acids. The germline V gene encodes CDR1 MNHEY and CDR2 SVGEGT.

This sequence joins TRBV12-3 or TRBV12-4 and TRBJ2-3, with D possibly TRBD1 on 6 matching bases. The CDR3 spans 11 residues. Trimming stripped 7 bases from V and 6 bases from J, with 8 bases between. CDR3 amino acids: CASTQGDTQYF. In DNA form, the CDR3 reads TGTGCCAGCACCCAGGGGGATACGCAGTATTTT.

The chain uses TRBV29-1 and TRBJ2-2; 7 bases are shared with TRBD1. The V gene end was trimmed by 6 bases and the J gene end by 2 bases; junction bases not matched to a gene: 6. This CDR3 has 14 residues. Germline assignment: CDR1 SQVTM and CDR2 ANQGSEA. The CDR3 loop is CSVGGQVNTGELFF. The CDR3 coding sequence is TGCAGCGTGGGTGGACAGGTTAACACCGGGGAGCTGTTTTTT.